This T cell receptor (beta chain) originates from a study of cytomegalovirus exposure and HLA in healthy donors. PCR amplification relied on 60 Vbeta primers (plus 13 Jbeta primers). TCRdb's table, derived via immunoSEQ multiplex PCR, lists solely in-frame clones and lacks some. The table lists about 120,000 clones, roughly 60% of them singletons. This clone was recorded only once. The antigen is not known. Germline assignment: CDR1 MNHEY and CDR2 SVGAGI. The CDR3 consists of 15 residues. Trimming removed 6 bases at V and 0 bases at J, with 13 bases between. Study-wide results and limits: In a later analysis, donors in an Asian-associated ancestry cluster reportedly had fewer N-insertions in productive TCRs than the cohort mean. As a later analysis revealed, the rate of TCR association differed by HLA locus, with DRB1 most and HLA-C fewest. As a later analysis showed, a missense DCLRE1C variant was linked to trimming of TCR beta V- and J-genes.

This chain links TRBV6-5 with TRBJ2-3; D perhaps matches TRBD1 (6 bases). Sample: PBMCs. This TCR came from a man aged 35-49 years in good health and CMV-seropositive. The CDR3 sequence: CASRQQGTSTDTQYF. CDR3 in DNA: TGTGCCAGCAGGCAACAGGGAACTAGCACAGATACGCAGTATTTT.